This T cell receptor (beta chain) was sequenced during a study of T cell changes during pregnancy in multiple sclerosis. Assay: immunoSEQ multiplex PCR; the TCRdb copy retains only in-frame clones and omits some. The profile shows fewer than 45,000 clones, around nine tenths of them singletons. Germline-derived CDR1 and CDR2 are SGHDT and YYEEEE. Trimming took 1 base from V and 8 from J, leaving 12 bases between them. This CDR3 contains 13 residues. The clonotype originates from a female donor in good health, enrolled as a control in a pregnancy study. The V and J genes are TRBV5-6 and TRBJ1-2; D unclear. The sample was peripheral blood, taken in the third trimester of pregnancy. CDR3: CASSLMRELGYTF. CDR3 nucleotide sequence: TGTGCCAGCAGCTTGATGCGGGAATTGGGCTACACCTTC.